This T cell receptor beta chain was identified in a study of T-cell reconstitution after alpha-beta-depleted transplantation in children. This CDR3 has 15 amino acids. The germline V gene encodes CDR1 MDHEN and CDR2 SYDVKM. The V end lost 3 bases, the J end lost 5 bases, and 15 bases lay between the germline ends. The TCRbeta library was prepared with unique molecular identifiers. TCRdb re-called the PCR reads with MiXCR, one entry per CDR3 protein. This sample has roughly 300,000 distinct CDR3 sequences, with around 10% found just once. This clonotype was seen ten or more times. The sample here was peripheral blood, taken 180 days after TCRalphabeta/CD19-depleted stem cell transplant. This sequence originates from a male patient aged 2-15 years who had a stem cell transplant for chronic granulomatous disease, so the T cells may come from the graft donor. The chain couples TRBV28 to TRBJ2-3, with D possibly being TRBD1 or TRBD2 (5 bases each). CDR3 DNA: TGTGCCAGCAGTTTGGGAGTTTCTACAGGAGATACGCAGTATTTT. Its translation is CASSLGVSTGDTQYF.